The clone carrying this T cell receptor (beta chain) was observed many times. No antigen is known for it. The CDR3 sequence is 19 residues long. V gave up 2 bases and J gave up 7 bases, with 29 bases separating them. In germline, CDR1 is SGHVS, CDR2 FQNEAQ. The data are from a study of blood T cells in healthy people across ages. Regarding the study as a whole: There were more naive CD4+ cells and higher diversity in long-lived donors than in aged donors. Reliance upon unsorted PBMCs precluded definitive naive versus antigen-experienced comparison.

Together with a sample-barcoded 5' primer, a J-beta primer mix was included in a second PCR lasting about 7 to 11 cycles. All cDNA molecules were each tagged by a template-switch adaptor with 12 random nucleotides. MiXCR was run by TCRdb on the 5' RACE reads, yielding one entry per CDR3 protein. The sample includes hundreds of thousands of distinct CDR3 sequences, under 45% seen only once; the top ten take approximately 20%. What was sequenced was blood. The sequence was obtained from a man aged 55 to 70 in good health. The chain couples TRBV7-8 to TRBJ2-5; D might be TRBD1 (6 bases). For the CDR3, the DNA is TGTGCCAGCAGCTTATTCGCGGGCAGGGGTGCGACCTACCGAGGGACCCAGTACTTC. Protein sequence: CASSLFAGRGATYRGTQYF.